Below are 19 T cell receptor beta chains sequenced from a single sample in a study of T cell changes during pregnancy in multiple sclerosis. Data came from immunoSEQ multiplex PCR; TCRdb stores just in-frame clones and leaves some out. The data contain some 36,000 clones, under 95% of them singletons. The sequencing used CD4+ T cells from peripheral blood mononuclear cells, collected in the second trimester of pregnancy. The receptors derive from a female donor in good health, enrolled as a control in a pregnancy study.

The CDR3 nucleotides are TGTGCCAGCAGCCCCCAGACAGAATATGGCTACACCTTC. Translated: CASSPQTEYGYTF. The chain carries TRBV7-8 and TRBJ1-2, with a tentative D call TRBD1 (5 bases). V lost 5 bases to trimming and J lost 5 bases, with 12 bases between them. CDR3 size: 13 residues. In germline, CDR1 is SGHVS, CDR2 FQNEAQ.

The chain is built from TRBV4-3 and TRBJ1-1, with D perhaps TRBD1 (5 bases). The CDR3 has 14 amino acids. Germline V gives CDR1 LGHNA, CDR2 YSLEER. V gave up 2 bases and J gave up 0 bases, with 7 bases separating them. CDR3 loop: CASSQRGMNTEAFF. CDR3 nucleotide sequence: TGCGCCAGCAGCCAAAGGGGAATGAACACTGAAGCTTTCTTT.

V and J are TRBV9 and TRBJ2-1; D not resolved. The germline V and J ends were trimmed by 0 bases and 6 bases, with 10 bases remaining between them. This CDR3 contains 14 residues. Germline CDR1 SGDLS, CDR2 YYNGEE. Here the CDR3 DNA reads TGTGCCAGCAGCGTAGTCTCCACCGGCAATGAGCAGTTCTTC. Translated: CASSVVSTGNEQFF.

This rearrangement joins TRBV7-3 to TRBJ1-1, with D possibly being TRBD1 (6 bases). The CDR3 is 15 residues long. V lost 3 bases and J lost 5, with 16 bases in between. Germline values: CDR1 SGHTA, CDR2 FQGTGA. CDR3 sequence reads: CASSFSDSSGTEAFF. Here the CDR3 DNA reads TGTGCCAGCAGCTTCTCGGACAGCTCGGGGACTGAAGCTTTCTTT.

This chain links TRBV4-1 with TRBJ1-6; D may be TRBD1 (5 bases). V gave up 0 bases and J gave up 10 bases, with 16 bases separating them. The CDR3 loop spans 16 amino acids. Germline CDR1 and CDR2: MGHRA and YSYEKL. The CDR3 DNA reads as TGCGCCAGCAGCCAAGATGGGCAGGGCCGGGGGTCACCCCTCCACTTT. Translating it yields CASSQDGQGRGSPLHF.

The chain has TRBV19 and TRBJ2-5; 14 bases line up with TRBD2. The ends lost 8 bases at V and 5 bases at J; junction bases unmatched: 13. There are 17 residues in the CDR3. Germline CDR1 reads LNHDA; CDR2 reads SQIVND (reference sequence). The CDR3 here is CASGDRRLAGGLETQYF. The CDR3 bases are TGTGCCAGTGGCGACAGGCGACTAGCGGGGGGGCTTGAGACCCAGTACTTC.

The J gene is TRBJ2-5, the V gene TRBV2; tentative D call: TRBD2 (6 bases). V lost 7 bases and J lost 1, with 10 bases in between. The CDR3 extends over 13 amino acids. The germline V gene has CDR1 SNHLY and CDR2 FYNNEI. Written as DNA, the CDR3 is TGTGCCAGCACGGGAGCCCTCCAAGAGACCCAGTACTTC. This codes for CASTGALQETQYF.

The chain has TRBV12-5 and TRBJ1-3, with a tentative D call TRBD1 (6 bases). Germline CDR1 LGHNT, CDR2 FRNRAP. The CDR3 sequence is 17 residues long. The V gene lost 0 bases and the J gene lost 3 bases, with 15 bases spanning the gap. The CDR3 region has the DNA TGTGCTAGTGGTTTGGTAACCGCAGGGGCTTTTGGAAACACCATATATTTT. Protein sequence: CASGLVTAGAFGNTIYF.

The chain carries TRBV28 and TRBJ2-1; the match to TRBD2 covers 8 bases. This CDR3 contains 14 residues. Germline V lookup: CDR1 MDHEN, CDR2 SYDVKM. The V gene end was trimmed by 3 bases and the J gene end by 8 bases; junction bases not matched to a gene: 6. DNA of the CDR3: TGTGCCAGCAGTTTCAGCGGGGGTGGTTATGAGCAGTTCTTC. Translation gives CASSFSGGGYEQFF.

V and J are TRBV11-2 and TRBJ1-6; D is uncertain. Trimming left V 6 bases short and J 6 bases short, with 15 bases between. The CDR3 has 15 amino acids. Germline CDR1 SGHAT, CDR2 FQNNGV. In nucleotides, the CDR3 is TGTGCCAGCAGGCCATCCGGGGTAACTAATTCACCCCTCCACTTT. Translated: CASRPSGVTNSPLHF.

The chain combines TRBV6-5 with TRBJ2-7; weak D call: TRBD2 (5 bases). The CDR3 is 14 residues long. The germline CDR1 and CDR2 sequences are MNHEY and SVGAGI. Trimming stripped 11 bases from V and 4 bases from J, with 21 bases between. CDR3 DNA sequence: TGTGCCGGTCCCCGCCCCGAGGGTAAATACGAGCAGTACTTC. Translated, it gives CAGPRPEGKYEQYF.

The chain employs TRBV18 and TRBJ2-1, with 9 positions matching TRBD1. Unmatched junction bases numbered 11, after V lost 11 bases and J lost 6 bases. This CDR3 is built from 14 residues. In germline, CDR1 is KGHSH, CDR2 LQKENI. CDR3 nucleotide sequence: TGTGCCCCCCTTTCCAGGGACAGGGTCAATGAGCAGTTCTTC. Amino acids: CAPLSRDRVNEQFF. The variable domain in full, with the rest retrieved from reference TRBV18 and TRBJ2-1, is NAGVMQNPRHLVRRRGQEARLRCSPMKGHSHVYWYRQLPEEGLKFMVYLQKENIIDESGMPKERFSAEFPKEGPSILRIQQVVRGDSAAYFCAPLSRDRVNEQFFGPGTRLTVL.

The CDR3 region has the DNA TGCAGTGCTAGCAGGACTGAAGCTTTCTTT. Protein product: CSASRTEAFF. The chain employs TRBV20-1 and TRBJ1-1; unclear D gene. Trimming shortened V by 3 bases and J by 5 bases, and 4 bases separated the two germline ends. The CDR3 contains 10 residues. CDR1 and CDR2 (germline): DFQATT, SNEGSKA (reference sequence).

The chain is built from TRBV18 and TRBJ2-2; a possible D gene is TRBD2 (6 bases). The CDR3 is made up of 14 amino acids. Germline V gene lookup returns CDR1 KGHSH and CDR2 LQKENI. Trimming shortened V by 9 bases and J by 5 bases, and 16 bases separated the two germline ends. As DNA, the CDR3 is TGTGCCAGTTCCATGGGACTCACAACCGGGGAGCTGTTTTTT. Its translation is CASSMGLTTGELFF. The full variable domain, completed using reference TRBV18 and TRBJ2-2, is NAGVMQNPRHLVRRRGQEARLRCSPMKGHSHVYWYRQLPEEGLKFMVYLQKENIIDESGMPKERFSAEFPKEGPSILRIQQVVRGDSAAYFCASSMGLTTGELFFGEGSRLTVL.

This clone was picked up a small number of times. This CDR3 reads CASKVRAGTEAFF. CDR3 in DNA: TGTGCCAGCAAGGTCCGGGCGGGCACTGAAGCTTTCTTT. The rearrangement joins TRBV6-4 to TRBJ1-1; the D is unclear. The CDR3 spans 13 residues. V lost 7 bases and J 4 bases, leaving 13 bases between the germline ends. In germline, CDR1 is MRHNA, CDR2 SNTAGT.

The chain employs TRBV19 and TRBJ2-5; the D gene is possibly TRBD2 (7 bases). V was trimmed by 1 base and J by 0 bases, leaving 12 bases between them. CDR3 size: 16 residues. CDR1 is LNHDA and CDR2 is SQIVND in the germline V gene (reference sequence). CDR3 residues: CASSIGTGRDQETQYF. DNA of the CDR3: TGTGCCAGTAGTATAGGTACAGGGAGGGACCAAGAGACCCAGTACTTC.

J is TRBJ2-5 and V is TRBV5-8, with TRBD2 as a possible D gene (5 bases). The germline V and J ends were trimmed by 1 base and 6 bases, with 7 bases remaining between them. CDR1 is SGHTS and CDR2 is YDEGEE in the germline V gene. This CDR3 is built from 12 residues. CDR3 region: CASSLTGKTQYF. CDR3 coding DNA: TGTGCCAGCAGCTTGACGGGGAAGACCCAGTACTTC.

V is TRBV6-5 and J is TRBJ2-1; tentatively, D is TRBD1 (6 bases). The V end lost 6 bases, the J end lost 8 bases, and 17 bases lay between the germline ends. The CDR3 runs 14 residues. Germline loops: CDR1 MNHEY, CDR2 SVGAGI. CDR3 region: CASSLQQGIDEQFF. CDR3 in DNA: TGTGCCAGCAGCCTACAACAGGGAATCGATGAGCAGTTCTTC.

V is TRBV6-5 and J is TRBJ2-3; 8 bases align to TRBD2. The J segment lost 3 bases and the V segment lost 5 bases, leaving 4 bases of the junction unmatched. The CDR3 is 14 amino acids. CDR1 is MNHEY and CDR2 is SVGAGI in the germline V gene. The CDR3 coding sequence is TGTGCCAGCAGTCGGGGGGGCCGGACAGATACGCAGTATTTT. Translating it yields CASSRGGRTDTQYF.